This T cell receptor beta chain was identified in a study of cytomegalovirus exposure and HLA in healthy donors. On this clone: Its antigen is unidentified.

Amplification used 60 Vbeta primers and 13 Jbeta primers. As processed by the authors: Unique TCR beta chains numbered around 80 million in a later analysis, with around 11 million shared. Only in-frame clones appear in the TCRdb table, and some are missing; sequencing was by immunoSEQ multiplex PCR. V and J calls and clone size are given by that table; D and trimming were obtained from the DNA. Counted here are 75,000 to 95,000 clones, roughly 78% occurring once; the ten biggest clones make up approximately 4.4%. Broader study findings: It was about 150 TCR beta chains that were listed as cytomegalovirus-associated. Later on, a genetic analysis was performed. It linked a missense variant in DCLRE1C with V- and J-gene trimming of TCR beta.

Germline V CDR1 and CDR2: SGHAT, FQNNGV. Trimming removed 5 bases from V and 4 bases from J; junction bases left unmatched: 6. The CDR3 extends over 14 amino acids. V usage is TRBV11-2 and J usage is TRBJ2-7, with 9 bases lining up with TRBD1. The sequence derives from a male donor in good health and CMV-seropositive. The specimen sequenced was PBMCs. CDR3 sequence reads: CASSLGQGLYEQYF. The CDR3 DNA follows: TGTGCCAGCAGCCTTGGACAGGGGCTATACGAGCAGTACTTC.